The present T cell receptor (beta chain) was sequenced within a study of post-analysis software for immune sequencing data. Study-level findings and limits: Versus controls, multiple sclerosis patients showed significantly lower diversity (normalized Chao1).

About this clonotype: Its antigen is still unknown. At one boundary the junction diverges from the germline segment, which might be a read error.

TCR beta libraries were prepared from cDNA with unique molecular identifiers. TCRdb passed the PCR reads through MiXCR, listing each CDR3 protein once. The profile covers a few hundred thousand distinct CDR3 sequences, with 36% appearing a single time and more than 4% taken by the ten largest. The specimen sequenced was blood. The source is a girl under 18 with multiple sclerosis.

CDR3 DNA: TGCGGTGCAACGCTAGCGGGTAGAGCGCTAAGCAATGAGCAGTACTTC. Its translation is CGATLAGRALSNEQYF. The chain combines TRBV20-1 with TRBJ2-5; 8 positions agree with TRBD2. The germline gives CDR1 DFQATT, CDR2 SNEGSKA (reference sequence). The CDR3 runs 16 residues.